The source of this T cell receptor beta chain is a study of regulatory T cells in long-lasting Graves disease. Both iRepertoire HTBI primers and Arm-PCR of CDR3 regions were used to build the TCR beta libraries. MiXCR was run by TCRdb on the multiplex PCR reads, yielding one entry per CDR3 protein. The sample yields about 560,000 distinct CDR3 sequences, roughly 16% seen once. The time point was: newly diagnosed GD, antithyroid drugs for less than 3 months. PBMCs were the source of the RNA used for TCR sequencing. As concerns this clonotype: This sequence may be a read error, since a much larger clone differs from it by one base.

Germline V gene sequence: CDR1 SGHRS, CDR2 YFSETQ. This CDR3 comprises 18 residues. V shed 7 bases and J 2 bases; nucleotides not matched to a gene: 18. These same data were also listed under a study on T cells in Graves' hyperthyroidism and ophthalmopathy. That report notes: Blood shared most expanded thyroid clonotypes above 0.001.

Sample: peripheral blood mononuclear cells (PBMCs), taken at new diagnosis, from a patient treated with antithyroid drugs. The chain joins TRBV5-1 to TRBJ2-7; 10 bases are a match to TRBD2. This TCR was sampled from a man between 18 and 35 years old with Graves disease. Written as DNA, the CDR3 is TGCGCCAGCCGTACCTCGCCGCTCCGGACTAGCGGTACCTACGAGCAGTACTTC. Protein: CASRTSPLRTSGTYEQYF. Filled out from reference TRBV5-1 and TRBJ2-7, the complete variable domain reads KAGVTQTPRYLIKTRGQQVTLSCSPISGHRSVSWYQQTPGQGLQFLFEYFSETQRNKGNFPGRFSGRQFSNSRSEMNVSTLELGDSALYLCASRTSPLRTSGTYEQYFGPGTRLTVT.